This entry lists 32 T cell receptor beta chains sequenced from one sample in a study of early T cells in non-severe SARS-CoV-2 infection. Using its own MiXCR run on the 5' RACE reads, TCRdb lists one record per CDR3 protein. The sample holds 40,000 to 45,000 distinct CDR3 sequences, around 6.5% seen once. Sequenced here: whole blood, sampled at baseline. The receptors were sampled from an adult who was a healthcare worker with PCR-confirmed SARS-CoV-2 infection or an uninfected control (not recorded which).

This clonotype has a count of ten or more. This sequence joins TRBV6-2 or TRBV6-3 and TRBJ2-7; D possibly matches TRBD1 or TRBD2 (5 bases each). Looked up from germline, CDR1 is MNHEY and CDR2 is SVGEGT. This CDR3 region has 12 residues. Trimming took 8 bases from V and 5 from J, leaving 13 bases between them. CDR3 loop: CASRGRADEQYF. CDR3 DNA: TGTGCCAGCCGGGGCAGGGCGGACGAGCAGTACTTC.

This clonotype has more than one count but fewer than ten. CDR3 nucleotide sequence: TGCAGTGCTCGGGACAGAGGGCCCCTCGAGCAGTACTTC. It specifies CSARDRGPLEQYF. The V call is TRBV20-1, the J call TRBJ2-7, with 7 positions matching TRBD1. The junction had 10 bases not matched to a gene; V was cut back by 5 bases and J by 6 bases. CDR1 is DFQATT and CDR2 is SNEGSKA in the germline V gene (reference sequence). CDR3 length: 13 amino acids.

This clonotype was seen a handful of times. The chain links TRBV11-3 to TRBJ2-1, with 7 bases lining up with TRBD1. Trimming removed 0 bases from V and 5 bases from J; junction bases left unmatched: 1. The CDR3 is 14 residues long. Germline V gene data show CDR1 as SGHNT and CDR2 as YENEEA. The CDR3 DNA is TGTGCCAGCAGCTTAGATGGGACAGACAATGAGCAGTTCTTC. Protein product: CASSLDGTDNEQFF.

This clonotype has more than one count but fewer than ten. In nucleotides, the CDR3 is TGTGCCAGCAGCCCCCGAACCCGACTAGCGGGGACCTACGAGCAGTACTTC. Amino acid sequence: CASSPRTRLAGTYEQYF. This rearrangement joins TRBV3-1 to TRBJ2-7; 11 positions match TRBD2. The germline gives CDR1 LGHDT, CDR2 YNNKEL (reference sequence). CDR3 size: 17 residues. Losses at the gene ends were 4 bases for V and 2 bases for J; bases not matched to a gene: 10.

This clonotype turned up a few times. CDR3 in amino acids: CASSPGLGARGTDTQYF. In DNA form, the CDR3 reads TGTGCCAGCAGCCCCGGACTCGGAGCCAGGGGCACAGATACGCAGTATTTT. The V call is TRBV14, the J call TRBJ2-3; D possibly matches TRBD1 or TRBD2 (5 bases each). The germline V and J ends were trimmed by 4 bases and 1 base, with 18 bases remaining between them. CDR3 length: 17 amino acids. Germline lookup yields CDR1 SGHDN and CDR2 FVKESK.

This clonotype has ten or more counts. The J gene is TRBJ1-1, the V gene TRBV6-2 or TRBV6-3; D possibly corresponds to TRBD1 (5 bases). V was cut by 6 bases and J by 1 base, with 9 bases left in between. The length of the CDR3 is 13 residues. CDR1 and CDR2 from the germline V gene are MNHEY and SVGEGT. CDR3 DNA sequence: TGTGCCAGCAGATGGACAACGAACACTGAAGCTTTCTTT. Translation: CASRWTTNTEAFF.

The table lists this clonotype with many counts. V and J are TRBV11-2 and TRBJ2-6; D unresolved. CDR3 length: 15 residues. Germline V lookup: CDR1 SGHAT, CDR2 FQNNGV. V gave up 3 bases and J gave up 0 bases, with 6 bases separating them. CDR3 bases: TGTGCCAGCAGCTTTAAATTCTCTGGGGCCAACGTCCTGACTTTC. Protein product: CASSFKFSGANVLTF.

Many counts were recorded for this clonotype. The genes are TRBV19 and TRBJ2-2; D unclear. Germline assignment: CDR1 LNHDA and CDR2 SQIVND (reference sequence). This CDR3 spans 16 amino acids. V lost 5 bases, J lost 6 bases, and 19 bases lay in between. CDR3 sequence: CASSPILRMGSGELFF. The CDR3 DNA reads TGTGCCAGTAGTCCAATTCTCAGGATGGGTTCCGGGGAGCTGTTTTTT.

This clonotype was found a few times. The gene calls are TRBV6-2 or TRBV6-3 and TRBJ2-4; maybe TRBD1 (6 bases). The CDR3 contains 16 residues. Trimming removed 5 bases from V and 8 bases from J, with 22 bases in between. From germline, CDR1 is MNHEY and CDR2 SVGEGT. CDR3 loop: CASSTNRDTPRDIQYF. The CDR3 DNA follows: TGTGCCAGCAGTACTAACCGGGACACCCCGAGGGACATTCAGTACTTC.

This clonotype was found many times. The V gene is TRBV5-4, the J gene TRBJ2-7; D gene ambiguous. V was trimmed by 0 bases and J by 1 base, leaving 8 bases between them. The germline CDR1 and CDR2 sequences are SGHNT and YYREEE (reference sequence). The CDR3 covers 14 residues. The CDR3 nucleotides are TGTGCCAGCAGCTTGGGGCAGATTTCCTACGAGCAGTACTTC. This codes for CASSLGQISYEQYF.

The chain has TRBV6-5 and TRBJ2-3, with 11 bases that match TRBD1. Germline V gene sequence: CDR1 MNHEY, CDR2 SVGAGI. This CDR3 is 15 amino acids long. After removal of 4 bases from V and 5 bases from J, the junction contained 5 bases not matched to a gene. CDR3 sequence (DNA): TGTGCCAGCAGTTCCGGACAGGGGGCTGGAGATACGCAGTATTTT. Encoded protein: CASSSGQGAGDTQYF.

The chain recombines TRBV11-3 with TRBJ2-3, with D possibly called TRBD1 or TRBD2 (6 bases each). In germline, CDR1 is SGHNT, CDR2 YENEEA. The CDR3 covers 14 residues. V lost 4 bases and J lost 4, with 12 bases in between. In nucleotides, the CDR3 is TGTGCCAGCAGCTCCGGGGGCAACGCAGATACGCAGTATTTT. It is translated as CASSSGGNADTQYF.

This clonotype turned up a few times. V is TRBV20-1 and J is TRBJ1-5; D call uncertain. The CDR3 length is 14 residues. Germline CDR1 and CDR2: DFQATT and SNEGSKA (reference sequence). Trimming left V 3 bases short and J 3 bases short, with 12 bases between. The DNA for the CDR3 is TGCAGTGCTAGTGCGGGCCCTGTCAATCAGCCCCAGCATTTT. Protein sequence: CSASAGPVNQPQHF.

This clonotype came up a few times. The chain employs TRBV6-2 or TRBV6-3 and TRBJ1-2; D is uncertain. V was pared by 8 bases and J by 2 bases, with 9 bases between. This CDR3 is built from 12 residues. Looked up from germline, CDR1 is MNHEY and CDR2 is SVGEGT. This CDR3 is CASLGENYGYTF. In DNA form, the CDR3 reads TGTGCCAGCCTAGGAGAGAACTATGGCTACACCTTC.

This clonotype was picked up many times. Relative to the germline gene, one junction end is altered; a read error may explain this. J is TRBJ2-7 and V is TRBV27; D possibly corresponds to TRBD2 (7 bases). Germline V gene data show CDR1 as MNHEY and CDR2 as SMNVEV (reference sequence). CDR3 length equals 12 residues. CDR3 coding DNA: TGTGCCAGCAGGGACCGGGGGGCCGCCCCATGCTTC. This codes for CASRDRGAAPCF.

V and J are TRBV7-8 and TRBJ2-2, with 10 bases fitting TRBD1. CDR1 is SGHVS, CDR2 FQNEAQ, per germline. There are 16 residues in the CDR3. Unmatched junction bases numbered 7, after V lost 6 bases and J lost 3 bases. The CDR3 DNA is TGTGCCAGCAGATCGACCGGGACAGGGGACACCGGGGAGCTGTTTTTT. The encoded protein is CASRSTGTGDTGELFF.

This clonotype was seen repeatedly, ten times or more. V is TRBV4-1 and J is TRBJ1-2; the D gene is possibly TRBD1 (6 bases). Germline CDR1 and CDR2: MGHRA and YSYEKL. The ends were cut back, 3 bases at V and 3 bases at J, with 14 bases in the middle. This CDR3 has 15 residues. CDR3 sequence (DNA): TGCGCCAGCAGCCAGAACCGGGACAAAGACTATGGCTACACCTTC. Protein: CASSQNRDKDYGYTF.

Ten or more counts support this clonotype. V usage is TRBV9 and J usage is TRBJ2-2; 8 bases fit TRBD1. Germline V gene data show CDR1 as SGDLS and CDR2 as YYNGEE. The V and J ends lost 3 bases and 5 bases, in that order; junction bases with no gene match: 6. The CDR3 is 15 residues long. The CDR3 DNA reads TGTGCCAGCAGCGCCCAGGGGGCAGGGACCGGGGAGCTGTTTTTT. Protein sequence: CASSAQGAGTGELFF.

This clonotype has more than one count but fewer than ten. The chain has TRBV2 and TRBJ1-1, with D possibly matching TRBD1 (6 bases). The CDR3 extends over 12 amino acids. Trimming cost V 6 bases and J 1 base, with 6 bases left between them. Germline CDR1 SNHLY, CDR2 FYNNEI. The CDR3 loop reads CASRTGNTEAFF. The CDR3 bases are TGTGCCAGCAGGACAGGGAACACTGAAGCTTTCTTT. The full variable domain, rest sourced from reference TRBV2 and TRBJ1-1, is EPEVTQTPSHQVTQMGQEVILRCVPISNHLYFYWYRQILGQKVEFLVSFYNNEISEKSEIFDDQFSVERPDGSNFTLKIRSTKLEDSAMYFCASRTGNTEAFFGQGTRLTVV.

There are many counts of this clonotype. This chain uses TRBV7-8 with TRBJ1-1; 7 nucleotides match TRBD1. Germline CDR1 and CDR2: SGHVS and FQNEAQ. There are 14 residues in the CDR3. Germline trimming cut 6 bases from V and 5 bases from J; bases unmatched to any gene: 9. CDR3 sequence reads: CASSGRRGRTEAFF. The CDR3 DNA reads as TGTGCCAGCAGTGGACGGAGGGGGCGGACTGAAGCTTTCTTT.

V gene TRBV14 combines with J gene TRBJ2-7; D not certain. Germline V gives CDR1 SGHDN, CDR2 FVKESK. The V end was cut by 4 bases, the J end by 4 bases, with 17 bases between. The CDR3 contains 15 residues. The CDR3 sequence is CASSLRETYPYEQYF. The CDR3 nucleotides read TGTGCCAGCAGCCTCCGCGAGACTTATCCTTACGAGCAGTACTTC.

This clonotype was picked up many times. V gene TRBV6-6 combines with J gene TRBJ2-7, with 8 bases that match TRBD2. The CDR3 is 17 residues long. The J segment lost 6 bases and the V segment lost 0 bases, leaving 13 bases of the junction unmatched. In germline, CDR1 is MNHNY, CDR2 SVGAGI (reference sequence). The CDR3 sequence is CASSYSLRTSFISEQYF. CDR3 coding DNA: TGTGCCAGCAGTTACTCTCTGCGGACTAGCTTTATCTCCGAGCAGTACTTC.

This clonotype was seen repeatedly, ten times or more. This chain joins TRBV7-9 and TRBJ2-4; TRBD2 is a possible D gene (7 bases). CDR3 length equals 16 residues. The germline CDR1 and CDR2 sequences are SEHNR and FQNEAQ (reference sequence). V was clipped by 1 base and J by 7 bases, with 17 bases between them. CDR3 nucleotides: TGTGCCAGCAGCTTAGGCGGGGGCGAAGGTTTGAACATTCAGTACTTC. Amino acid sequence: CASSLGGGEGLNIQYF.

This clonotype was seen at least ten times. The chain recombines TRBV25-1 with TRBJ2-3, with 9 bases aligning to TRBD1. J lost 5 bases, V lost 6 bases, and 9 bases had no gene match. The germline V gene has CDR1 MGHDK and CDR2 SYGVNS. CDR3 length: 15 amino acids. The CDR3 nucleotides are TGTGCCAGCAGACGAACGGGACAGGGCAGAGATACGCAGTATTTT. Encoded protein: CASRRTGQGRDTQYF.

This clonotype was detected a few times. The chain combines TRBV12-3 or TRBV12-4 with TRBJ2-1; 12 bases agree with TRBD1. V was clipped by 5 bases and J by 8 bases; unmatched bases: 10. The CDR3 contains 16 residues. Here the CDR3 reads CASSARPGTGGYEQFF. In DNA form, the CDR3 reads TGTGCCAGCAGTGCCCGTCCCGGGACAGGGGGCTATGAGCAGTTCTTC.

This clonotype has at least ten counts. The rearrangement uses TRBV11-2 and TRBJ2-2; TRBD1 aligns across 7 bases. Germline assignment: CDR1 SGHAT and CDR2 FQNNGV. The CDR3 length is 13 residues. The V and J ends lost 6 bases and 6 bases, in that order; junction bases with no gene match: 4. The CDR3 coding sequence is TGTGCCAGCAGTCGTACAGGGGCCGGGGAGCTGTTTTTT. Its protein product is CASSRTGAGELFF.

The rearrangement joins TRBV7-3 to TRBJ2-1; D is undetermined. This CDR3 has 13 residues. Germline V CDR1 and CDR2: SGHTA, FQGTGA. V was cut by 5 bases and J by 5 bases, with 10 bases left in between. CDR3 coding DNA: TGTGCCAGCAGCCCACGGCCCAACAATGAGCAGTTCTTC. It codes for CASSPRPNNEQFF.

This clonotype appeared a few times. This chain uses TRBV7-9 with TRBJ1-1; D is perhaps TRBD1 (5 bases). The germline gives CDR1 SEHNR, CDR2 FQNEAQ (reference sequence). This CDR3 has 15 amino acids. Trimming stripped 4 bases from V and 5 bases from J, with 17 bases between. The CDR3 nucleotides are TGTGCCAGCAGCTCGGGCCAGGGTAGGGGAACTGAAGCTTTCTTT. This translates into CASSSGQGRGTEAFF.

This clonotype was detected ten times or more. This sequence joins TRBV7-9 and TRBJ1-1; TRBD1 might be the D (6 bases). CDR3 length equals 16 residues. Per germline, CDR1 SEHNR and CDR2 FQNEAQ (reference sequence). V was clipped by 2 bases and J by 1 base, with 14 bases between them. The chain's CDR3 is CASSLSGGYPNTEAFF. The CDR3 DNA follows: TGTGCCAGCAGCTTATCCGGGGGCTACCCGAACACTGAAGCTTTCTTT. Based on the CDR3 plus reference TRBV7-9 and TRBJ1-1, the full variable domain is DTGVSQNPRHKITKRGQNVTFRCDPISEHNRLYWYRQTLGQGPEFLTYFQNEAQLEKSRLLSDRFSAERPKGSFSTLEIQRTEQGDSAMYLCASSLSGGYPNTEAFFGQGTRLTVV.

The rearrangement joins TRBV2 to TRBJ2-5, with 13 bases fitting TRBD2. The CDR3 loop spans 13 amino acids. The germline V gene has CDR1 SNHLY and CDR2 FYNNEI. Trimming cost V 10 bases and J 5 bases; bases outside gene matches: 4. CDR3 in amino acids: CATGLAGVETQYF. The CDR3 DNA is TGTGCCACCGGACTAGCGGGAGTCGAGACCCAGTACTTC.

CDR3 region: CSARMTGELFF. Written as DNA, the CDR3 is TGCAGTGCTAGGATGACCGGGGAGCTGTTTTTT. J is TRBJ2-2 and V is TRBV20-1; the D is unclear. Trimming shortened V by 3 bases and J by 5 bases, and 4 bases separated the two germline ends. CDR3 length equals 11 residues. Germline assignment: CDR1 DFQATT and CDR2 SNEGSKA (reference sequence).

The chain combines TRBV9 with TRBJ2-1; 14 bases are shared with TRBD2. The germline gives CDR1 SGDLS, CDR2 YYNGEE. Trimming took 3 bases from V and 9 from J; bases not matched to a gene: 8. This CDR3 is 16 amino acids long. CDR3 amino acids: CASSDKTSGGAFEQFF. CDR3 DNA sequence: TGTGCCAGCAGCGATAAGACTAGCGGGGGGGCCTTTGAGCAGTTCTTC.